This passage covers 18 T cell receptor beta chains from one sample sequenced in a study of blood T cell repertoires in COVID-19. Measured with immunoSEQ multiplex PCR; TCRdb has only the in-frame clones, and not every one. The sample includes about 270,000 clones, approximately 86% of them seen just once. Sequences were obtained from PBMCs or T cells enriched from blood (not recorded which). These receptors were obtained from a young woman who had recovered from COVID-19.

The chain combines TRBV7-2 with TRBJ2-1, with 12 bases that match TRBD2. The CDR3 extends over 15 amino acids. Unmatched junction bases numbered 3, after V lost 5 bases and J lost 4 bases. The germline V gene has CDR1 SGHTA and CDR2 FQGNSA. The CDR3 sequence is CASSTSGGIYNEQFF. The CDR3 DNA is TGTGCCAGCAGCACTAGCGGGGGGATTTACAATGAGCAGTTCTTC.

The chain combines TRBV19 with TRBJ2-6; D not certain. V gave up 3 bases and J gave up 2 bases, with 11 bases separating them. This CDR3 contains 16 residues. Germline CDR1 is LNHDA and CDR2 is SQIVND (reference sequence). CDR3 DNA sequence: TGTGCCAGTAGTATCCCGGGTAGGACTGGGGCCAACGTCCTGACTTTC. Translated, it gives CASSIPGRTGANVLTF.

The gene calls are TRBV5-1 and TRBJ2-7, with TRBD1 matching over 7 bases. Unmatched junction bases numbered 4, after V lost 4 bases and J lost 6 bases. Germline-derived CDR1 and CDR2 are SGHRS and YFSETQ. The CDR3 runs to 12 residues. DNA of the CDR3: TGCGCCAGCAGCCGCCCAGGGGGCGAGCAGTACTTC. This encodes CASSRPGGEQYF.

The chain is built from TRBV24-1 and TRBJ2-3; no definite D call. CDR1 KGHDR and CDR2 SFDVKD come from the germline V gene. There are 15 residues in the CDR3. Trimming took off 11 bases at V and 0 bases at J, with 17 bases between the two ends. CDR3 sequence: CASLEKGRSTDTQYF. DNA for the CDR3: TGTGCCAGCCTAGAGAAAGGTCGGAGCACAGATACGCAGTATTTT.

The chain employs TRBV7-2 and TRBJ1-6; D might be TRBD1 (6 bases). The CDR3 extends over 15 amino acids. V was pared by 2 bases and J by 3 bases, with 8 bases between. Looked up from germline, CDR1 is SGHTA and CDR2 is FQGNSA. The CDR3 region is CASSLQGYYNSPLHF. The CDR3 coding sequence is TGTGCCAGCAGCTTACAGGGGTACTATAATTCACCCCTCCACTTT.

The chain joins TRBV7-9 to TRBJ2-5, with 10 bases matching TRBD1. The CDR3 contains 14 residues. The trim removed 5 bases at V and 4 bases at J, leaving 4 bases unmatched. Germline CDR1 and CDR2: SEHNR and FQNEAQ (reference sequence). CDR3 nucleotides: TGTGCCAGCAGCCGACAGGGGGCTGGAGAGACCCAGTACTTC. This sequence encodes CASSRQGAGETQYF.

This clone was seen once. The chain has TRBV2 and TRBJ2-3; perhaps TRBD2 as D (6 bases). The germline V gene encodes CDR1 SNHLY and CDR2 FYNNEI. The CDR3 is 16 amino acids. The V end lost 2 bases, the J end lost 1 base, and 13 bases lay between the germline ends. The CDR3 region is CASSEWRGGGTDTQYF. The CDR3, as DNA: TGTGCCAGCAGTGAATGGCGGGGAGGAGGCACAGATACGCAGTATTTT. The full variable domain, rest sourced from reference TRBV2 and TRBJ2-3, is EPEVTQTPSHQVTQMGQEVILRCVPISNHLYFYWYRQILGQKVEFLVSFYNNEISEKSEIFDDQFSVERPDGSNFTLKIRSTKLEDSAMYFCASSEWRGGGTDTQYFGPGTRLTVL.

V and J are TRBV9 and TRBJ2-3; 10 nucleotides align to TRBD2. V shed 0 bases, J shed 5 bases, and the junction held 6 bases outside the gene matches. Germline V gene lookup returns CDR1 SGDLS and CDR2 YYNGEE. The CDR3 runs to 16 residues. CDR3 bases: TGTGCCAGCAGCGTAGGGACTAGCGGAGAAGGAGATACGCAGTATTTT. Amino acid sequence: CASSVGTSGEGDTQYF.

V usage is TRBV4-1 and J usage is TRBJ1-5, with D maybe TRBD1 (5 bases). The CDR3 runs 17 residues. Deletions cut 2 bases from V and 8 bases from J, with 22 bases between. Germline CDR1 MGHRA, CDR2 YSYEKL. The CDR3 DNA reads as TGCGCCAGCAGCCAAACCGTGTCCCCGGGGGTTCTGGAGCCCCAGCATTTT. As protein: CASSQTVSPGVLEPQHF.

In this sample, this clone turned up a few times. DNA for the CDR3: TGTGCCAGCAGTTTACGAGGAAACACCGGGGAGCTGTTTTTT. Amino acids: CASSLRGNTGELFF. This chain joins TRBV28 and TRBJ2-2; D unclear. The V and J ends lost 2 bases and 2 bases respectively, with 6 bases between them. This CDR3 region has 14 residues. CDR1 and CDR2 (germline): MDHEN, SYDVKM.

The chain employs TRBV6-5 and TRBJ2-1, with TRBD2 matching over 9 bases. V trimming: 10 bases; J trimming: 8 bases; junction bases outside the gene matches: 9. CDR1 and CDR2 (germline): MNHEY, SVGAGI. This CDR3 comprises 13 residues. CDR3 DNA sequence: TGTGCCACAAGGGCTAGCGGGGACTATGAGCAGTTCTTC. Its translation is CATRASGDYEQFF.

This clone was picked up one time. CDR3 residues: CASSFIGGRSYEQYF. The CDR3, as DNA: TGTGCCAGCAGCTTTATCGGCGGGCGGTCCTACGAGCAGTACTTC. This chain links TRBV7-2 with TRBJ2-7; D possibly corresponds to TRBD2 (5 bases). Germline CDR1 and CDR2: SGHTA and FQGNSA. Trimming removed 3 bases from V and 1 base from J, with 13 bases in between. The CDR3 runs to 15 residues.

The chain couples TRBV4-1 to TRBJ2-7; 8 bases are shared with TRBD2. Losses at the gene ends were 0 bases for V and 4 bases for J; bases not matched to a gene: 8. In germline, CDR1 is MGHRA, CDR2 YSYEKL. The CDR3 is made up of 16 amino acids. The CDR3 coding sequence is TGCGCCAGCAGCCAAGATGAAACTAGCGGAGGTTACGAGCAGTACTTC. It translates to CASSQDETSGGYEQYF.

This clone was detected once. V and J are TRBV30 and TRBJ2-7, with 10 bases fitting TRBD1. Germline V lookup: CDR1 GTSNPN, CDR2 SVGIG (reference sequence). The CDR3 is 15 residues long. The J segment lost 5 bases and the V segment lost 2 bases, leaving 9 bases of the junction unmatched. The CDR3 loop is CAWSKPGQGSDEQYF. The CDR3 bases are TGTGCCTGGAGTAAACCGGGACAGGGGAGCGACGAGCAGTACTTC.

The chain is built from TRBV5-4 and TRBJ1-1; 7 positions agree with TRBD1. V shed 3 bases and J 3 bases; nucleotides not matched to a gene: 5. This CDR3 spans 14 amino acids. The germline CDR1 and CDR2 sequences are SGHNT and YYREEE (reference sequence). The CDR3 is CASSWETGHTEAFF. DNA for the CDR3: TGTGCCAGCAGCTGGGAGACAGGGCACACTGAAGCTTTCTTT.

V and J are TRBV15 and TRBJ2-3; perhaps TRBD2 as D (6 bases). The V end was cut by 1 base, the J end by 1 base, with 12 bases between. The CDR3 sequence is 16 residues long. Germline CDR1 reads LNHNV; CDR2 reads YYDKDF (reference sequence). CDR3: CATSRGRWGGTDTQYF. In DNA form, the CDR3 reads TGTGCCACCAGCAGAGGACGTTGGGGGGGCACAGATACGCAGTATTTT.

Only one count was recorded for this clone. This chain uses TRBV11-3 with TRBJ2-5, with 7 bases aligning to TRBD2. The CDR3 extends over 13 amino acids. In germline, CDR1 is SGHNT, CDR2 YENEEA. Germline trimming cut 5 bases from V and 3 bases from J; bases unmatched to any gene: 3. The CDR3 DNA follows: TGTGCCAGCAGCGAGGGAGGGGAAGAGACCCAGTACTTC. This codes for CASSEGGEETQYF.

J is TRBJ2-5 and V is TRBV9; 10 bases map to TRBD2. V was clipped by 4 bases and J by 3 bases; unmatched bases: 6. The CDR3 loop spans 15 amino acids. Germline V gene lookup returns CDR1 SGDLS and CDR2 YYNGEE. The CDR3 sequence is CASSTRTSGEETQYF. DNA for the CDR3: TGTGCCAGCAGCACCCGGACTAGCGGCGAAGAGACCCAGTACTTC.